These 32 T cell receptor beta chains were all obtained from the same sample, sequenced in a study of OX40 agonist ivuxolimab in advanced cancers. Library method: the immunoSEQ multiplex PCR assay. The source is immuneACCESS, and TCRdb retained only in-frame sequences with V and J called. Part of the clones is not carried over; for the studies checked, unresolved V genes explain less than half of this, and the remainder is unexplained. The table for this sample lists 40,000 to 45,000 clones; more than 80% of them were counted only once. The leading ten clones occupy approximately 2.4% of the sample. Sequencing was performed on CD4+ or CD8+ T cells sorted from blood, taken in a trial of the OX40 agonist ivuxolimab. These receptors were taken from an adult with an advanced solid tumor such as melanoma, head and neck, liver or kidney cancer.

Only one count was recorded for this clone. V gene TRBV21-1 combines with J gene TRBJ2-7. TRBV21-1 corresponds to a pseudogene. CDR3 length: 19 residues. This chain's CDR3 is CASSTPKGASGRTYYEQYF. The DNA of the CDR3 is TGTGCCAGCAGCACTCCAAAGGGGGCTAGCGGCCGAACATACTACGAGCAGTACTTC.

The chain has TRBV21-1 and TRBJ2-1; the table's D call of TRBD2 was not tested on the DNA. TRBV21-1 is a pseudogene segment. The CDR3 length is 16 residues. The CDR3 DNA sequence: TGTGCCAGCAGCAATATAGCGACCCCCAAATACAATGAGCAGTTCTTC. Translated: CASSNIATPKYNEQFF.

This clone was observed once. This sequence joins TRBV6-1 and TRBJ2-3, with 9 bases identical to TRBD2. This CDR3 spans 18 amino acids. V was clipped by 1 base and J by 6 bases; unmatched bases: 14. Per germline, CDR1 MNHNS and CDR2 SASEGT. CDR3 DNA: TGTGCCAGCAGTGAAGGCCCGCCGATAGCGGGAGTTGTGGATACGCAGTATTTT. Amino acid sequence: CASSEGPPIAGVVDTQYF.

CDR3: CASRSYLAGVTDTQYF. CDR3 in DNA: TGTGCCAGCAGGTCCTACCTAGCGGGAGTCACAGATACGCAGTATTTT. This sequence joins TRBV5-4 and TRBJ2-3, with 10 bases aligning to TRBD2. Germline V gives CDR1 SGHNT, CDR2 YYREEE (reference sequence). J was trimmed by 2 bases and V by 5 bases; bases with no gene match: 8. The length of the CDR3 is 16 residues.

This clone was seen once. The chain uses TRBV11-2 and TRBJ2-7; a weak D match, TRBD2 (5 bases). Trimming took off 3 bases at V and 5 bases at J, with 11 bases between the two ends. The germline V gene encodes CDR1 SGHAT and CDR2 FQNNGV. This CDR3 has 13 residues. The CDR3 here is CASSLRVGHEQYF. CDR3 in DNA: TGTGCCAGCAGCTTGAGGGTTGGACACGAGCAGTACTTC. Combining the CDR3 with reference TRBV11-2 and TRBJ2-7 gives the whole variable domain EAGVAQSPRYKIIEKRQSVAFWCNPISGHATLYWYQQILGQGPKLLIQFQNNGVVDDSQLPKDRFSAERLKGVDSTLKIQPAKLEDSAVYLCASSLRVGHEQYFGPGTRLTVT.

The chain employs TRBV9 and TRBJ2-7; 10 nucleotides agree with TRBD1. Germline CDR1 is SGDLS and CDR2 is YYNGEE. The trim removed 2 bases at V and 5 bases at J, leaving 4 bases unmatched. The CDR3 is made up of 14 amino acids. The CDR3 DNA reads TGTGCCAGCAGCGTTGGGGACAGGGGCGACGAGCAGTACTTC. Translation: CASSVGDRGDEQYF.

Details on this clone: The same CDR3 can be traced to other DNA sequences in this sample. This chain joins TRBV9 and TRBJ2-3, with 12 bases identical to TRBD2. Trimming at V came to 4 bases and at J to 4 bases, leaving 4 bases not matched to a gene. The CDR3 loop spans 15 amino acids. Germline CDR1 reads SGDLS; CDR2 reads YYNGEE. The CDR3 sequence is CASSPRLAGADTQYF. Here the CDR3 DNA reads TGTGCCAGCAGCCCTAGACTAGCGGGAGCAGATACGCAGTATTTT.

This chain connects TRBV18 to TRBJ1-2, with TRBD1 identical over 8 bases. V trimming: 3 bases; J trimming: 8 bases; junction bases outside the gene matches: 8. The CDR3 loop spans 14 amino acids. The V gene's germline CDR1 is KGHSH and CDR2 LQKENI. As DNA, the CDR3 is TGTGCCAGCTCACCGCTAATGACAGGGGACGGCTACACCTTC. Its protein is CASSPLMTGDGYTF.

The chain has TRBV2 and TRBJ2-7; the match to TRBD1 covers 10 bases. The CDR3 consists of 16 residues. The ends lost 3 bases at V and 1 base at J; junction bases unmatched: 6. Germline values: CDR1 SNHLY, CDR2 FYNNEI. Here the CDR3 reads CASSEPGQGRSYEQYV. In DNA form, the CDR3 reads TGTGCCAGCAGTGAGCCGGGACAGGGGAGGTCCTACGAGCAGTACGTC.

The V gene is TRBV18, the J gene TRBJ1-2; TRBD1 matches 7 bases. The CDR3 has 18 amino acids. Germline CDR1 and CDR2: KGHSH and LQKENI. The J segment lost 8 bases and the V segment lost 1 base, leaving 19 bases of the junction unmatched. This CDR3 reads CASSPQQNRDSVFGGYTF. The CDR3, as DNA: TGTGCCAGCTCACCACAACAGAACCGGGACAGCGTCTTTGGAGGCTACACCTTC.

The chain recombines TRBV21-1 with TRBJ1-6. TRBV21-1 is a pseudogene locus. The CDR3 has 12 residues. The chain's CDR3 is CASSKLPSPLHF. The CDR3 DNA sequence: TGTGCCAGCAGCAAACTTCCGTCACCCCTCCACTTT.

In nucleotides, the CDR3 is TGTGCCAGCAGTAGACAGGGGGATACGCAGTATTTT. As protein: CASSRQGDTQYF. The chain employs TRBV6-5 and TRBJ2-3, with TRBD1 matching 8 bases. CDR1 and CDR2 (germline): MNHEY, SVGAGI. The CDR3 length is 12 residues. The V and J ends lost 5 bases and 6 bases, in that order; junction bases with no gene match: 1.

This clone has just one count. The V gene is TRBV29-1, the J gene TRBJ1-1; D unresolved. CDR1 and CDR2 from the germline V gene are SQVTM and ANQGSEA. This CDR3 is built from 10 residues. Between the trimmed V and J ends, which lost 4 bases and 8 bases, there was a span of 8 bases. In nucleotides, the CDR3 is TGCAGCGTTGGGACGACCGAAGCTTTCTTT. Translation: CSVGTTEAFF.

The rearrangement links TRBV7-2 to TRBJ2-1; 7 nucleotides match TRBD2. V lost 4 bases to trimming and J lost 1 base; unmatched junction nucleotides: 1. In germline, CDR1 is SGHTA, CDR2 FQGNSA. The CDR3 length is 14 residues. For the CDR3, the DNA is TGTGCCAGCAGCTCGCGGGAGTCCTACAATGAGCAGTTCTTC. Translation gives CASSSRESYNEQFF.

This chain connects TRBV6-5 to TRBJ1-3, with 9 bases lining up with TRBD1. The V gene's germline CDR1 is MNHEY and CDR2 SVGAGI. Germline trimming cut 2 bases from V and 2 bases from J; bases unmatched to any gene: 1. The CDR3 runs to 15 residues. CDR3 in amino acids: CASSYGTGPGNTIYF. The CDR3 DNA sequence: TGTGCCAGCAGTTACGGGACAGGGCCTGGAAACACCATATATTTT.

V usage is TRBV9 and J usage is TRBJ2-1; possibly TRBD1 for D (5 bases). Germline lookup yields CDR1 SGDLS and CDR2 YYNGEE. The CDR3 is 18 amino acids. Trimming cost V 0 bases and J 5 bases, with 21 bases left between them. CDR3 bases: TGTGCCAGCAGCGTAGCAGGGATTCCGGGCTTTGAGGACAATGAGCAGTTCTTC. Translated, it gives CASSVAGIPGFEDNEQFF. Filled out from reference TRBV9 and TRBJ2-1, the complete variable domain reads DSGVTQTPKHLITATGQRVTLRCSPRSGDLSVYWYQQSLDQGLQFLIQYYNGEERAKGNILERFSAQQFPDLHSELNLSSLELGDSALYFCASSVAGIPGFEDNEQFFGPGTRLTVL.

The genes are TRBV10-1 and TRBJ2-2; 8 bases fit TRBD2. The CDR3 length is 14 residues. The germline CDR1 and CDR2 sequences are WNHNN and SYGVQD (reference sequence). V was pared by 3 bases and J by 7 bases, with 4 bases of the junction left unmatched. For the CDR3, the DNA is TGCGCCAGCAGTGAAGCGGGAGAGGTCGGGGAGCTGTTTTTT. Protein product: CASSEAGEVGELFF.

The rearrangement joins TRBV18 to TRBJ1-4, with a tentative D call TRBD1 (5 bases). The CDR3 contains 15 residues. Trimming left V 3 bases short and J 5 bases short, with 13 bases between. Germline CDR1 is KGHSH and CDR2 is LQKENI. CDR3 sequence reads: CASSPDLGGNEKLFF. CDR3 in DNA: TGTGCCAGCTCACCCGATCTGGGGGGGAATGAAAAACTGTTTTTT.

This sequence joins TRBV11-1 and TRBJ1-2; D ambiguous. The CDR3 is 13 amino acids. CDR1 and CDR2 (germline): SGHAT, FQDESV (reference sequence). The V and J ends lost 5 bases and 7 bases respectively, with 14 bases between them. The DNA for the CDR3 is TGTGCCAGCAGCCCTGGGCTCCGTTTTGGCTACACCTTC. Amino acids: CASSPGLRFGYTF.

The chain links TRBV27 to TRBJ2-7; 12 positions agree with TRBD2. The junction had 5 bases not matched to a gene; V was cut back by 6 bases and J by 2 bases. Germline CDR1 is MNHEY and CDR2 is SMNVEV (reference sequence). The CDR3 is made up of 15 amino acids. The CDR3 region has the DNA TGTGCCAGCAGGCTACTAGCGGGAGGTCCCTACGAGCAGTACTTC. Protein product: CASRLLAGGPYEQYF.

CDR3 DNA: TGTGCCAGCAGCCTACCCGTGGACAGAGATCAAGAGACCCAGTACTTC. As protein: CASSLPVDRDQETQYF. The rearrangement uses TRBV11-2 and TRBJ2-5, with a tentative D call TRBD1 (6 bases). Germline assignment: CDR1 SGHAT and CDR2 FQNNGV. V lost 5 bases and J lost 2, with 18 bases in between. The CDR3 covers 16 residues.

CDR3 protein: CASSFGGRSSYEQYF. In DNA form, the CDR3 reads TGTGCCAGCAGCTTTGGGGGACGCAGCTCCTACGAGCAGTACTTC. The genes are TRBV5-4 and TRBJ2-7; D possibly uses TRBD1 or TRBD2 (5 bases each). Trimming took 2 bases from V and 0 from J, leaving 12 bases between them. Germline V CDR1 and CDR2: SGHNT, YYREEE (reference sequence). The CDR3 runs to 15 residues. Based on the CDR3 plus reference TRBV5-4 and TRBJ2-7, the full variable domain is ETGVTQSPTHLIKTRGQQVTLRCSSQSGHNTVSWYQQALGQGPQFIFQYYREEENGRGNFPPRFSGLQFPNYSSELNVNALELDDSALYLCASSFGGRSSYEQYFGPGTRLTVT.

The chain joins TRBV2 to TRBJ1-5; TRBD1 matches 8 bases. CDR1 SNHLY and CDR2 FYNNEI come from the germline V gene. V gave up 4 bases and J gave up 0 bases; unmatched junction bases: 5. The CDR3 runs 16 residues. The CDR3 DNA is TGTGCCAGCAGTGTGGACAGGGCCTATAGCAATCAGCCCCAGCATTTT. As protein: CASSVDRAYSNQPQHF.

CDR3 in amino acids: CASSLGTGGAKSNQPQHF. DNA for the CDR3: TGTGCCAGCAGTTTAGGGACAGGGGGCGCGAAGAGCAATCAGCCCCAGCATTTT. J is TRBJ1-5 and V is TRBV27, with 12 bases matching TRBD1. Germline CDR1 MNHEY, CDR2 SMNVEV (reference sequence). CDR3 length equals 18 residues. The ends lost 2 bases at V and 1 base at J; junction bases unmatched: 6.

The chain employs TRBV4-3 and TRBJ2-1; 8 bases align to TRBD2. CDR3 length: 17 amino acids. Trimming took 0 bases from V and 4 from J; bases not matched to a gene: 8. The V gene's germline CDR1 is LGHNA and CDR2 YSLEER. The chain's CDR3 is CASSQEWAGGLYNEQFF. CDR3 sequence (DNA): TGCGCCAGCAGCCAAGAATGGGCGGGAGGCCTATACAATGAGCAGTTCTTC.

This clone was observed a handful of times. The CDR3 DNA follows: TGTGCCAGCAGCTTACAGGGAACTAATGAAAAACTGTTTTTT. Its translation is CASSLQGTNEKLFF. The V call is TRBV9, the J call TRBJ1-4; possibly TRBD1 for D (6 bases). The CDR3 has 14 residues. Germline V CDR1 and CDR2: SGDLS, YYNGEE. V was clipped by 4 bases and J by 1 base, with 8 bases between them.

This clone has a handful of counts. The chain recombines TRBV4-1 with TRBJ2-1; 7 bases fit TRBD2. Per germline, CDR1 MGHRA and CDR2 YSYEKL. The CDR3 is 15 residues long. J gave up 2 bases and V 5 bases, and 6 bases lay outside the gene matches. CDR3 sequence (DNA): TGCGCCAGCAGCTTTACGGGACTAACCTACAATGAGCAGTTCTTC. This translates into CASSFTGLTYNEQFF.

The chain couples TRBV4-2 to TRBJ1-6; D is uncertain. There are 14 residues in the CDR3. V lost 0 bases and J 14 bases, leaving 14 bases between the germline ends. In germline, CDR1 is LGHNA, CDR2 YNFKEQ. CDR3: CASSQDKTGQTLHF. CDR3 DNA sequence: TGTGCCAGCAGCCAAGATAAGACGGGCCAGACCCTCCACTTT.

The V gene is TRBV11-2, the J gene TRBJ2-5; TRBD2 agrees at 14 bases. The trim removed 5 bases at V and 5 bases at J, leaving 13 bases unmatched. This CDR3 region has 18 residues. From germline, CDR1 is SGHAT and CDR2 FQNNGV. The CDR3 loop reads CASSLLRGLAGVTETQYF. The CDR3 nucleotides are TGTGCCAGCAGCCTCCTCCGGGGACTAGCGGGAGTAACGGAGACCCAGTACTTC.

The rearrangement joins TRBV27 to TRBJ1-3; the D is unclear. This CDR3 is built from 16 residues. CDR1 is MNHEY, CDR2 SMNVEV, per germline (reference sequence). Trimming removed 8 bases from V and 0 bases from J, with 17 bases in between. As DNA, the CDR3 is TGTGCCAGCGGGGTAAGGGCACCCTACTCTGGAAACACCATATATTTT. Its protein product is CASGVRAPYSGNTIYF.

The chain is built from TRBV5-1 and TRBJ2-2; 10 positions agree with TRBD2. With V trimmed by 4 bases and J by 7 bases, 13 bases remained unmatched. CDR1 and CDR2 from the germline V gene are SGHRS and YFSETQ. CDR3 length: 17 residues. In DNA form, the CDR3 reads TGCGCCAGCAGCCTTGGGACTAGCGCGAATTCGGGCGGGGAGCTGTTTTTT. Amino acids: CASSLGTSANSGGELFF. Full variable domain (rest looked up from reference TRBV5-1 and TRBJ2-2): KAGVTQTPRYLIKTRGQQVTLSCSPISGHRSVSWYQQTPGQGLQFLFEYFSETQRNKGNFPGRFSGRQFSNSRSEMNVSTLELGDSALYLCASSLGTSANSGGELFFGEGSRLTVL.

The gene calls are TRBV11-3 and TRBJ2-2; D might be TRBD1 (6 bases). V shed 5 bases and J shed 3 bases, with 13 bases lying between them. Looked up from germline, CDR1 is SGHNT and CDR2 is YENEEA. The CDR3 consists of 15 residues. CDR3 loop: CASSMGQGDTGELFF. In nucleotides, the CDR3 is TGTGCCAGCAGCATGGGACAAGGGGACACCGGGGAGCTGTTTTTT.